The 7 T cell receptor beta chains given below trace back to one sample, sequenced in a study of human T cells and chemical hapten exposure. The time point denotes: patch test 1, 2 weeks after DPC sensitization. As for treatment: therapeutic diphenylcyclopropenone sensitization with weekly scalp DPC. One entry per CDR3 protein, called by TCRdb with MiXCR from the RACE reads. The sample records around 100,000 distinct CDR3 sequences, approximately 11% being singletons. The sample was whole blood, taken in connection with sensitization to the hapten diphenylcyclopropenone (DPC). The receptor set was obtained from a woman in her forties with alopecia areata. Some clones in this sample may be carry-over from other donors' samples.

This clonotype came up a few times. The genes are TRBV6-2 or TRBV6-3 and TRBJ1-1, with D possibly being TRBD1 (6 bases). The CDR3 contains 15 residues. CDR1 is MNHEY and CDR2 is SVGEGT in the germline V gene. The V end was cut by 7 bases, the J end by 0 bases, with 15 bases between. The CDR3 is CASTHGGALNTEAFF. The CDR3 coding sequence is TGTGCCAGCACCCACGGGGGGGCCTTGAACACTGAAGCTTTCTTT.

This chain joins TRBV20-1 and TRBJ2-4; a weak D match, TRBD2 (7 bases). CDR1 is DFQATT and CDR2 is SNEGSKA in the germline V gene (reference sequence). V was pared by 1 base and J by 0 bases, with 19 bases between. The CDR3 is 18 amino acids. CDR3 nucleotides: TGCAGTGCTAGAGTTGAGGGGGGGAGGACGGTAGCCAAAAACATTCAGTACTTC. This sequence encodes CSARVEGGRTVAKNIQYF.

This clonotype was seen repeatedly, ten times or more. CDR3 sequence reads: CSNRAGTYEQYF. The CDR3 bases are TGCAGTAATAGGGCCGGGACTTACGAGCAGTACTTC. The gene calls are TRBV20-1 and TRBJ2-7; tentative D call: TRBD2 (6 bases). The CDR3 runs to 12 residues. Germline V lookup: CDR1 DFQATT, CDR2 SNEGSKA (reference sequence). V lost 8 bases, J lost 4 bases, and 15 bases lay in between.

This clonotype appeared many times. This chain connects TRBV7-9 to TRBJ2-1; 7 nucleotides align to TRBD2. The J segment lost 6 bases and the V segment lost 0 bases, leaving 5 bases of the junction unmatched. The germline gives CDR1 SEHNR, CDR2 FQNEAQ (reference sequence). This CDR3 has 15 amino acids. The CDR3 reads CASSLAGGRSNEQFF. The CDR3 bases are TGTGCCAGCAGCTTAGCGGGGGGGAGGTCCAATGAGCAGTTCTTC.

This clonotype was counted ten times or more. This rearrangement joins TRBV10-1 to TRBJ2-3; D is unresolved. This CDR3 has 13 residues. V was shortened by 4 bases and J by 0 bases, with 5 bases between the two germline ends. Germline V gene sequence: CDR1 WNHNN, CDR2 SYGVQD (reference sequence). The CDR3 reads CASSGGSTDTQYF. The CDR3 nucleotides read TGCGCCAGCAGTGGTGGAAGCACAGATACGCAGTATTTT.

V gene TRBV5-1 combines with J gene TRBJ2-7, with TRBD2 identical over 8 bases. The CDR3 totals 15 residues. V dropped 4 bases and J dropped 7; count of bases not matched to a gene: 13. Germline CDR1 and CDR2: SGHRS and YFSETQ. The CDR3 loop reads CASSPSGGRPSEQYF. CDR3 sequence (DNA): TGCGCCAGCAGCCCCTCCGGCGGGAGGCCCTCGGAGCAGTACTTC.

A word on this clonotype: A read error is possible here, since a much larger clone lies one base away. CDR3 bases: TGTGCCAGCAGTTCTGAGGCTAACTATGGCTACACCTTC. It translates to CASSSEANYGYTF. This sequence joins TRBV6-2 or TRBV6-3 and TRBJ1-2; D gene ambiguous. The CDR3 is 13 amino acids. V gave up 4 bases and J gave up 0 bases, with 6 bases separating them. From germline, CDR1 is MNHEY and CDR2 SVGEGT.